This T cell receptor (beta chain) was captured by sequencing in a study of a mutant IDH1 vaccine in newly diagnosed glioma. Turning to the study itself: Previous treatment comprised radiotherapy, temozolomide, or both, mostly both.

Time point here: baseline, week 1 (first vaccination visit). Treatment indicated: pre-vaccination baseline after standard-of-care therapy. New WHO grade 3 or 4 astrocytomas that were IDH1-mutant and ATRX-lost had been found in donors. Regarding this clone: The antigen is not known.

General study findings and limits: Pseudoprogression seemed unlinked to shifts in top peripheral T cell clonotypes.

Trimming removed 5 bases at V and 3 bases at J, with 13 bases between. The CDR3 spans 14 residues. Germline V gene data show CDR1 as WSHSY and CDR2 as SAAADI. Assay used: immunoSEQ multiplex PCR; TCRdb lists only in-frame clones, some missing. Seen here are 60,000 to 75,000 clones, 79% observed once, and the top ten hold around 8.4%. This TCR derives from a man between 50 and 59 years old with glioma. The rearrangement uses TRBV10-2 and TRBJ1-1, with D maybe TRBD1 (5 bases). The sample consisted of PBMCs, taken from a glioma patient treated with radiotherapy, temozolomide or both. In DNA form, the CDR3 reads TGCGCCAGCAGTTCCGGGACTCCCGACACTGAAGCTTTCTTT. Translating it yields CASSSGTPDTEAFF.